This T cell receptor (beta chain) was found in a study of blood T cell repertoires in COVID-19. Participants, 18 to 89 years old, spanned about two dozen US areas. The data were produced by immunoSEQ multiplex PCR, yet TCRdb's version contains in-frame clones alone and is incomplete. The sample carries under 200,000 clones, 87% recorded once. Sequenced input: PBMCs or T cells enriched from blood (not recorded which). This sequence was found in a woman aged 45-65 years who had recovered from COVID-19.

The CDR3 DNA follows: TGTGCCAGCTCGGAGGACAGAAGTTATGGCTACACCTTC. Residues: CASSEDRSYGYTF. The chain joins TRBV18 to TRBJ1-2, with D possibly being TRBD1 (6 bases). CDR3 length equals 13 residues. Germline V gene data show CDR1 as KGHSH and CDR2 as LQKENI. Deletions cut 6 bases from V and 5 bases from J, with 13 bases between.